One and the same sample provided the 2 T cell receptor beta chains below, sequenced in a study of blood T cell repertoires in COVID-19. Profiled with immunoSEQ multiplex PCR; TCRdb holds only in-frame clones, not every one. The sample yields more than 130,000 clones, about 80% seen once. The sequenced sample consisted of peripheral blood. All receptors come from a human donor in a cohort sampled during active COVID-19.

The chain links TRBV7-2 to TRBJ2-1; 14 bases are a match to TRBD2. In germline, CDR1 is SGHTA, CDR2 FQGNSA. J was trimmed by 7 bases and V by 5 bases; bases with no gene match: 10. The CDR3 runs 17 residues. The CDR3 loop reads CASSPRGGTSGGNEQFF. DNA for the CDR3: TGTGCCAGCAGCCCCCGGGGGGGGACTAGCGGGGGAAATGAGCAGTTCTTC.

The V and J genes are TRBV28 and TRBJ1-5; the D is unclear. The germline V gene has CDR1 MDHEN and CDR2 SYDVKM. V lost 5 bases, J lost 2 bases, and 7 bases lay in between. The CDR3 extends over 13 amino acids. The CDR3 nucleotides read TGTGCCAGCAGTCCCGGGGGCAATCAGCCCCAGCATTTT. Protein: CASSPGGNQPQHF.